This entry lists 29 T cell receptor beta chains sequenced from one sample in a study of T cell responses to AZD1222 COVID-19 vaccine. TCRdb keeps only in-frame clones here, not all; method: immunoSEQ multiplex PCR. The data contain approximately 150,000 clones, roughly nine tenths of them singletons. The material was peripheral blood, obtained on day 0 of AZD1222 vaccination. The receptors derive from an adult in good health.

This sequence joins TRBV27 and TRBJ1-2, with D maybe TRBD1 (5 bases). There are 13 residues in the CDR3. V was pared by 3 bases and J by 4 bases, with 9 bases between. The germline V gene encodes CDR1 MNHEY and CDR2 SMNVEV (reference sequence). DNA for the CDR3: TGTGCCAGCAGTTTCGGAAGGGGCTATGGCTACACCTTC. It translates to CASSFGRGYGYTF.

The gene calls are TRBV28 and TRBJ2-1; 10 nucleotides agree with TRBD2. The CDR3 has 15 residues. The junction had 10 bases not matched to a gene; V was cut back by 6 bases and J by 8 bases. Germline V gives CDR1 MDHEN, CDR2 SYDVKM. CDR3 sequence (DNA): TGTGCCAGCAGCAAAGCGGGAGGGCCGGGCGATGAGCAGTTCTTC. Its protein is CASSKAGGPGDEQFF.

The chain combines TRBV28 with TRBJ1-6; TRBD1 is a possible D gene (5 bases). The CDR3 is 14 amino acids. The V gene lost 2 bases and the J gene lost 10 bases, with 12 bases spanning the gap. Per the germline V gene, CDR1 is MDHEN and CDR2 is SYDVKM. The CDR3: CASSLGGPISPLHF. The DNA of the CDR3 is TGTGCCAGCAGTTTAGGGGGACCTATCTCACCCCTCCACTTT.

The chain uses TRBV4-2 and TRBJ1-2; D unclear. Germline V lookup: CDR1 LGHNA, CDR2 YNFKEQ. The CDR3 totals 14 residues. Trimming shortened V by 1 base and J by 5 bases, and 11 bases separated the two germline ends. As DNA, the CDR3 is TGTGCCAGCAGCCAAGTTGGCGGGTGGTATGGCTACACCTTC. Translation: CASSQVGGWYGYTF.

The chain is built from TRBV5-1 and TRBJ2-2, with 12 bases fitting TRBD2. Trimming took 4 bases from V and 3 from J; bases not matched to a gene: 16. There are 20 residues in the CDR3. Germline CDR1 reads SGHRS; CDR2 reads YFSETQ. The CDR3 DNA reads TGCGCCAGCAGCCCGGGGGGGCGACTAGCGGGAGTTAAGGACACCGGGGAGCTGTTTTTT. It yields the protein CASSPGGRLAGVKDTGELFF. The full variable domain, with the rest looked up from reference TRBV5-1 and TRBJ2-2, is KAGVTQTPRYLIKTRGQQVTLSCSPISGHRSVSWYQQTPGQGLQFLFEYFSETQRNKGNFPGRFSGRQFSNSRSEMNVSTLELGDSALYLCASSPGGRLAGVKDTGELFFGEGSRLTVL.

This chain joins TRBV10-2 and TRBJ2-1, with D possibly being TRBD1 or TRBD2 (5 bases each). CDR1 and CDR2 (germline): WSHSY, SAAADI. Trimming took off 5 bases at V and 4 bases at J, with 18 bases between the two ends. The CDR3 consists of 16 residues. CDR3 amino acids: CASSIRPGTLYNEQFF. DNA for the CDR3: TGCGCCAGCAGTATTCGTCCCGGGACGCTATACAATGAGCAGTTCTTC.

This chain links TRBV11-2 with TRBJ2-3; 9 positions match TRBD2. The germline gives CDR1 SGHAT, CDR2 FQNNGV. Trimming cost V 1 base and J 6 bases; bases outside gene matches: 5. The CDR3 has 15 residues. CDR3: CASSLGGRAGDTQYF. In DNA, the CDR3 is TGTGCCAGCAGCTTAGGCGGGAGGGCCGGGGATACGCAGTATTTT.

The chain couples TRBV12-3 or TRBV12-4 to TRBJ1-6; the D is unclear. The CDR3 has 12 amino acids. The V and J ends lost 3 bases and 9 bases respectively, with 6 bases between them. The CDR3 DNA sequence: TGTGCCAGCAGTTTTTCAGGTTCACCCCTCCACTTT. Its translation: CASSFSGSPLHF.

The CDR3 here is CASSNTVGTVYGYTF. CDR3 DNA: TGTGCCAGCAGCAATACAGTGGGGACAGTGTATGGCTACACCTTC. J is TRBJ1-2 and V is TRBV7-9; 7 positions match TRBD1. In germline, CDR1 is SEHNR, CDR2 FQNEAQ (reference sequence). Trimming took 5 bases from V and 5 from J; bases not matched to a gene: 11. The CDR3 runs to 15 residues.

CDR3 nucleotides: TGTGCCAGTAGTATTAGGGGACTGAACACTGAAGCTTTCTTT. It is translated as CASSIRGLNTEAFF. The gene calls are TRBV19 and TRBJ1-1, with D possibly TRBD1 on 5 matching bases. The V end lost 3 bases, the J end lost 0 bases, and 8 bases lay between the germline ends. This CDR3 contains 14 residues. In germline, CDR1 is LNHDA, CDR2 SQIVND (reference sequence).

This clone was observed a single time. The CDR3, as DNA: TGTGCCAGCTCCCTCCCGGGGAGGGATGGCTACACCTTC. Encoded protein: CASSLPGRDGYTF. The chain recombines TRBV18 with TRBJ1-2; D not resolved. This CDR3 spans 13 amino acids. Per the germline V gene, CDR1 is KGHSH and CDR2 is LQKENI. Between the trimmed V and J ends, which lost 6 bases and 6 bases, there was a span of 14 bases.

V usage is TRBV9 and J usage is TRBJ1-6; TRBD1 matches 8 bases. CDR3 length equals 17 residues. The junction had 12 bases not matched to a gene; V was cut back by 4 bases and J by 6 bases. Germline V CDR1 and CDR2: SGDLS, YYNGEE. CDR3 in DNA: TGTGCCAGCAGCCACGGTAACAGGGGGAGAAGTAATTCACCCCTCCACTTT. Protein product: CASSHGNRGRSNSPLHF.

The rearrangement links TRBV6-1 to TRBJ1-5, with a tentative D call TRBD1 (5 bases). CDR1 MNHNS and CDR2 SASEGT come from the germline V gene. The CDR3 spans 15 residues. The germline V and J ends were trimmed by 2 bases and 2 bases, with 10 bases remaining between them. CDR3 nucleotides: TGTGCCAGCAGTGAAATCGGGGCAGGCAATCAGCCCCAGCATTTT. Translating it yields CASSEIGAGNQPQHF.

The CDR3: CASSQDGQVSPGGNQPQHF. The CDR3 nucleotides are TGTGCCAGCAGCCAAGATGGACAGGTTTCCCCCGGTGGCAATCAGCCCCAGCATTTT. The chain employs TRBV4-2 and TRBJ1-5; 7 bases line up with TRBD1. CDR3 length: 19 amino acids. Trimming took 0 bases from V and 2 from J; bases not matched to a gene: 13. CDR1 and CDR2 from the germline V gene are LGHNA and YNFKEQ.

This rearrangement joins TRBV6-5 to TRBJ2-1; possibly TRBD1 for D (6 bases). The CDR3 has 12 residues. CDR1 is MNHEY, CDR2 SVGAGI, per germline. The V end was cut by 0 bases, the J end by 9 bases, with 6 bases between. The CDR3 loop is CASSYSTGEQFF. DNA for the CDR3: TGTGCCAGCAGTTACTCGACAGGTGAGCAGTTCTTC.

The rearrangement uses TRBV6-5 and TRBJ2-2; 7 bases map to TRBD2. J gave up 4 bases and V 0 bases, and 5 bases lay outside the gene matches. Germline V lookup: CDR1 MNHEY, CDR2 SVGAGI. The CDR3 sequence is 16 residues long. The CDR3, as DNA: TGTGCCAGCAGTTACTCAGGACTAGTCGGCACCGGGGAGCTGTTTTTT. Protein: CASSYSGLVGTGELFF.

This chain connects TRBV3-1 (or the pseudogene TRBV3-2) to TRBJ1-1; 7 bases map to TRBD1. The CDR3 has 14 amino acids. The J segment lost 8 bases and the V segment lost 5 bases, leaving 11 bases of the junction unmatched. Per germline, CDR1 LGHDT and CDR2 YNNKEL (reference sequence). For the CDR3, the DNA is TGTGCCAGCAGCTTCGGACAGGCACGAAGGGAAGCTTTCTTT. This encodes CASSFGQARREAFF.

This rearrangement joins TRBV5-1 to TRBJ2-7; D is tentatively TRBD1 or TRBD2 (5 bases each). Per germline, CDR1 SGHRS and CDR2 YFSETQ. The CDR3 extends over 14 amino acids. V lost 5 bases and J lost 4, with 16 bases in between. The CDR3 DNA follows: TGCGCCAGCAGATCGCCGGGACGGATGTACGAGCAGTACTTC. Translation: CASRSPGRMYEQYF.

This clone appeared a single time. The chain recombines TRBV2 with TRBJ1-1; no reliable D call. Germline V gene data show CDR1 as SNHLY and CDR2 as FYNNEI. This CDR3 comprises 13 residues. Between the trimmed V and J ends, which lost 7 bases and 4 bases, there was a span of 13 bases. CDR3 bases: TGTGCCAGCAAGCAGGAGTCGGGCACTGAAGCTTTCTTT. Translation: CASKQESGTEAFF.

This clone was counted once. This chain joins TRBV19 and TRBJ1-5, with 9 bases aligning to TRBD1. The V and J ends lost 5 bases and 6 bases, in that order; junction bases with no gene match: 8. This CDR3 is 15 amino acids long. Germline values: CDR1 LNHDA, CDR2 SQIVND (reference sequence). DNA of the CDR3: TGTGCCAGTAGTTCCGGACAGGGGACGACTCAGCCCCAGCATTTT. This gives the protein CASSSGQGTTQPQHF.

This chain links TRBV11-2 with TRBJ2-7; D call uncertain. This CDR3 has 14 residues. V was shortened by 1 base and J by 5 bases, with 12 bases between the two germline ends. CDR1 SGHAT and CDR2 FQNNGV come from the germline V gene. Here the CDR3 DNA reads TGTGCCAGCAGCTTAGTCGTAGGGCTCCACGAGCAGTACTTC. Its protein product is CASSLVVGLHEQYF.

V and J are TRBV6-1 and TRBJ1-2; a weak D match, TRBD1 (5 bases). Germline assignment: CDR1 MNHNS and CDR2 SASEGT. V dropped 0 bases and J dropped 4 bases, with 12 bases sitting between them. The CDR3 covers 15 residues. CDR3 amino acids: CASSEARHQGYGYTF. CDR3 in DNA: TGTGCCAGCAGTGAAGCCAGACACCAGGGCTATGGCTACACCTTC.

This clone was counted once. The chain uses TRBV28 and TRBJ1-2, with no clear D. Looked up from germline, CDR1 is MDHEN and CDR2 is SYDVKM. The CDR3 covers 12 residues. The V and J ends lost 5 bases and 4 bases respectively, with 8 bases between them. The chain's CDR3 is CASSPTSYGYTF. The CDR3, as DNA: TGTGCCAGCAGTCCAACTAGCTATGGCTACACCTTC.

V and J are TRBV11-3 and TRBJ1-1; 9 nucleotides align to TRBD1. Per germline, CDR1 SGHNT and CDR2 YENEEA. This CDR3 has 16 amino acids. J gave up 4 bases and V 5 bases, and 11 bases lay outside the gene matches. In nucleotides, the CDR3 is TGTGCCAGCAGCCCCGGGACAGGGACCCTGAGCACTGAAGCTTTCTTT. Protein sequence: CASSPGTGTLSTEAFF.

The chain employs TRBV28 and TRBJ1-6, with D uncertain. The germline gives CDR1 MDHEN, CDR2 SYDVKM. V was shortened by 7 bases and J by 4 bases, with 11 bases between the two germline ends. The CDR3 covers 14 residues. CDR3 DNA sequence: TGTGCCAGCACCTTAAGACAATATAATTCACCCCTCCACTTT. Encoded protein: CASTLRQYNSPLHF.

The rearrangement joins TRBV28 to TRBJ1-5, with no clear D. Germline V gene sequence: CDR1 MDHEN, CDR2 SYDVKM. This CDR3 region has 12 residues. V dropped 4 bases and J dropped 5 bases, with 6 bases sitting between them. The CDR3 coding sequence is TGTGCCAGCAGTTCGGGGTATCAGCCCCAGCATTTT. This codes for CASSSGYQPQHF.

The gene calls are TRBV9 and TRBJ2-7, with TRBD2 matching 8 bases. In germline, CDR1 is SGDLS, CDR2 YYNGEE. V lost 4 bases and J lost 3; bases outside the gene matches: 9. The CDR3 contains 15 residues. Here the CDR3 reads CASSSEAGAGYEQYF. DNA for the CDR3: TGTGCCAGCAGCTCGGAAGCGGGAGCTGGCTACGAGCAGTACTTC.

The rearrangement joins TRBV5-1 to TRBJ1-3, with 7 positions matching TRBD1. Trimming removed 4 bases from V and 0 bases from J; junction bases left unmatched: 10. The CDR3 runs to 17 residues. Germline CDR1 SGHRS, CDR2 YFSETQ. The CDR3 protein is CASSPKGTDGSGNTIYF. The CDR3 DNA reads TGCGCCAGCAGCCCAAAGGGGACAGACGGCTCTGGAAACACCATATATTTT.

The rearrangement joins TRBV9 to TRBJ2-1, with 12 bases that match TRBD2. Germline-derived CDR1 and CDR2 are SGDLS and YYNGEE. The junction had 8 bases not matched to a gene; V was cut back by 4 bases and J by 0 bases. The length of the CDR3 is 18 residues. The CDR3 DNA sequence: TGTGCCAGCAGCCTCACTACTAGCGGGGGGAGCTCCTACAATGAGCAGTTCTTC. Amino acid sequence: CASSLTTSGGSSYNEQFF.